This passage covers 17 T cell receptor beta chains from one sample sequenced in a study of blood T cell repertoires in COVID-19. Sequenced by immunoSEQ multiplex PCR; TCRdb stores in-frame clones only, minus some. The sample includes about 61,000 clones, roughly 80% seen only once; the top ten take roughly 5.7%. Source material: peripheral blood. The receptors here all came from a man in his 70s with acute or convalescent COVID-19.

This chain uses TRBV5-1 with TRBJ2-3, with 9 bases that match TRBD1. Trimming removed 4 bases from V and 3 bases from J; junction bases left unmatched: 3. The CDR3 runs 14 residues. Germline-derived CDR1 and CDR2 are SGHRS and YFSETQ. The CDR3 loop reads CASSGQGTTDTQYF. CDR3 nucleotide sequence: TGCGCCAGCAGCGGACAGGGGACGACAGATACGCAGTATTTT.

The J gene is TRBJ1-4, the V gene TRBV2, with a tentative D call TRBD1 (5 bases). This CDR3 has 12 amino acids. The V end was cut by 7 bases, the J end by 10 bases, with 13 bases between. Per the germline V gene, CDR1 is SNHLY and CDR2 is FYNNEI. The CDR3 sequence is CASKRGIGKLFF. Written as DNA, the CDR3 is TGTGCCAGCAAACGGGGGATCGGAAAACTGTTTTTT.

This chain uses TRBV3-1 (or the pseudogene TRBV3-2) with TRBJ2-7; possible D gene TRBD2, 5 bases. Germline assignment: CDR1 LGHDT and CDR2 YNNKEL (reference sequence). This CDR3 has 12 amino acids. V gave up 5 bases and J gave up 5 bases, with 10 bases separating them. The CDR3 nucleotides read TGTGCCAGCAGCTTGACGGGGAACGAGCAGTACTTC. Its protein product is CASSLTGNEQYF.

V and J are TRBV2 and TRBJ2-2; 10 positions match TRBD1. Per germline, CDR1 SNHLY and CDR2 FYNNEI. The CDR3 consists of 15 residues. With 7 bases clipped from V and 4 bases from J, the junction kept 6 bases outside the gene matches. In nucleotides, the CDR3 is TGTGCCAGCATTCCGCGGGACAGGGGCACCGGGGAGCTGTTTTTT. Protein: CASIPRDRGTGELFF. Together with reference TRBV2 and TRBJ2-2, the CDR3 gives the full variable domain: EPEVTQTPSHQVTQMGQEVILRCVPISNHLYFYWYRQILGQKVEFLVSFYNNEISEKSEIFDDQFSVERPDGSNFTLKIRSTKLEDSAMYFCASIPRDRGTGELFFGEGSRLTVL.

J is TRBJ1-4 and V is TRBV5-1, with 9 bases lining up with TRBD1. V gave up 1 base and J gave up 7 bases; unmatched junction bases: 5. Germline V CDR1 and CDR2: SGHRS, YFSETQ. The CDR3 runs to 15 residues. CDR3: CASSLTGQGTEKLFF. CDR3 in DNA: TGCGCCAGCAGCTTGACCGGACAGGGGACTGAAAAACTGTTTTTT.

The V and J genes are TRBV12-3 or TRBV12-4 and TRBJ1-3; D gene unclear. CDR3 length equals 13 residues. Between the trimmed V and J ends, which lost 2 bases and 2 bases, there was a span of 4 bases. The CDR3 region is CASSLLTGNTIYF. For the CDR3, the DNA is TGTGCCAGCAGTTTATTAACTGGAAACACCATATATTTT.

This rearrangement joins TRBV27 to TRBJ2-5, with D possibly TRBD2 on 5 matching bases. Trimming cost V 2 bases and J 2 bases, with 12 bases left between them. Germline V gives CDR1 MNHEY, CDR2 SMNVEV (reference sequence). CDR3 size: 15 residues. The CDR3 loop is CASSLRGALQETQYF. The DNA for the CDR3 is TGTGCCAGCAGTTTACGGGGTGCGTTACAAGAGACCCAGTACTTC.

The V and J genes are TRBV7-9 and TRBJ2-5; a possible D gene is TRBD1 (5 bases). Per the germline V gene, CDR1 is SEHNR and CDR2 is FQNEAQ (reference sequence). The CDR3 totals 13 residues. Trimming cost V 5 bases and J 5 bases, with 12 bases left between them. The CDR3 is CASSQGSSETQYF. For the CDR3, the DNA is TGTGCCAGCAGCCAGGGCAGTTCCGAGACCCAGTACTTC.

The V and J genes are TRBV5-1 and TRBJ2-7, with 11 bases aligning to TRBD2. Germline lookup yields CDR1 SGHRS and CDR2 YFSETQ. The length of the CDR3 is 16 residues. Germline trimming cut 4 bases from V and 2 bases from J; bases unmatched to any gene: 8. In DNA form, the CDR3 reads TGCGCCAGCAGCATACTAGCGGGGGCCGATACCTACGAGCAGTACTTC. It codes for CASSILAGADTYEQYF.

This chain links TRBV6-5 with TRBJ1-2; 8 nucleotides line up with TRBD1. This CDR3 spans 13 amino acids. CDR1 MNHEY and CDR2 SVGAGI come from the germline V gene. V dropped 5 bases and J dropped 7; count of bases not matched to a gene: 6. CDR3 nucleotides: TGTGCCAGCAGTCCGGACAGGGAGGTTGGCTACACCTTC. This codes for CASSPDREVGYTF.

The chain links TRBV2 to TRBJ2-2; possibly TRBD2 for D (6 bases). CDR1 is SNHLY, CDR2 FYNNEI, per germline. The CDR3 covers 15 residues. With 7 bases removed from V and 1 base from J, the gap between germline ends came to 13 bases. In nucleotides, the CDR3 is TGTGCCAGCACCAGGAGGGTAGGGAACACCGGGGAGCTGTTTTTT. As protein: CASTRRVGNTGELFF.

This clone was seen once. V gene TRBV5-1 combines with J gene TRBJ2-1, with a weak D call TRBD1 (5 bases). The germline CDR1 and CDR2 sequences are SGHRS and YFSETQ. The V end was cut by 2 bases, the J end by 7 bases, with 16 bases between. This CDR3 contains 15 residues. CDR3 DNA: TGCGCCAGCAGCTTTCGAAGCACCCAGGGAAATGAGCAGTTCTTC. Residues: CASSFRSTQGNEQFF.

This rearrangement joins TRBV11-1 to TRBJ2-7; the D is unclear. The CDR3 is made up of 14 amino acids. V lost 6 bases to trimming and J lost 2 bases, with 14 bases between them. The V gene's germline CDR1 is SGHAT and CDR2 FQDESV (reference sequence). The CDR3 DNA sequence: TGTGCCAGCAGTCCTAGTATAGGCCCCTACGAGCAGTACTTC. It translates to CASSPSIGPYEQYF.

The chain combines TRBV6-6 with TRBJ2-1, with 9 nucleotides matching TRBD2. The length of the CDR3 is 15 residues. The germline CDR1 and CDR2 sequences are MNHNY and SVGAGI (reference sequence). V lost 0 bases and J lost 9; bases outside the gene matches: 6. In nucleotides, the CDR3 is TGTGCCAGCAGTTACTCCGGTAGCGGGGGCGGTGAGCAGTTCTTC. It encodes CASSYSGSGGGEQFF.

CDR3 sequence: CASSPRDGSSQYF. The CDR3 nucleotides are TGTGCCAGCAGTCCCAGGGATGGGTCCTCGCAGTATTTT. This chain links TRBV3-1 (or the pseudogene TRBV3-2) with TRBJ2-3; D is perhaps TRBD1 (5 bases). Trimming stripped 6 bases from V and 10 bases from J, with 17 bases between. The CDR3 runs to 13 residues. CDR1 LGHDT and CDR2 YNNKEL come from the germline V gene (reference sequence).

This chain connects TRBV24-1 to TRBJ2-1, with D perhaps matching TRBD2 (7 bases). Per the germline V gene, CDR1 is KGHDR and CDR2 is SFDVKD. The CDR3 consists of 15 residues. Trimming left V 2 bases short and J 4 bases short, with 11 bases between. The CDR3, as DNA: TGTGCCACCAGTGATTCCCGGGGGGCTTACAATGAGCAGTTCTTC. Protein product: CATSDSRGAYNEQFF.

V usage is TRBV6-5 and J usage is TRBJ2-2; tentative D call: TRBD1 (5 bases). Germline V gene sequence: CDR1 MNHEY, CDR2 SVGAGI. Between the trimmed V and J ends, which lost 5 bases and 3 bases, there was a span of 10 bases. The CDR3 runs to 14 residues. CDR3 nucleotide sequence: TGTGCCAGCAGTAACGGACACTACACCGGGGAGCTGTTTTTT. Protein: CASSNGHYTGELFF.